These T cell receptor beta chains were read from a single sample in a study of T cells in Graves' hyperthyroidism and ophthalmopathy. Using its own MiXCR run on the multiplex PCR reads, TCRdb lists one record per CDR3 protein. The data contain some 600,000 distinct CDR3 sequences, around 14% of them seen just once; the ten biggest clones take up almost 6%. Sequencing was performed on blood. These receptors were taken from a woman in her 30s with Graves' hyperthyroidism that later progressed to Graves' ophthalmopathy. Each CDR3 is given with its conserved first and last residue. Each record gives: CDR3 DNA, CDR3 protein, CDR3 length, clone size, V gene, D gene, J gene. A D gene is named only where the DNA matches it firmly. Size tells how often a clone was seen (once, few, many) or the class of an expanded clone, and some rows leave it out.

TGTGCCAGCAGTTCCTACCCGGAACATAGCTTGACTGAAGCTTTCTTT,CASSSYPEHSLTEAFF,16,-,TRBV6-5,-,TRBJ1-1
TGTGCCAGCAGCCCCCTGGGAACTCTCCTCGGAAACACCATATATTTT,CASSPLGTLLGNTIYF,16,few,TRBV28,-,TRBJ1-3
TGTGCCAGCAGGGGAAATGGCTACACCTTC,CASRGNGYTF,10,-,TRBV27,-,TRBJ1-2
TGCGCCAGCAGCTTGGGGGAAGTCACAGATACGCAGTATTTT,CASSLGEVTDTQYF,14,few,TRBV5-1,-,TRBJ2-3
TGTGCCAGCAGCTCCCAGCAAGCGGGAACCTACAATGAGCAGTTCTTC,CASSSQQAGTYNEQFF,16,-,TRBV6-1,TRBD2,TRBJ2-1
TGTGCCAGCAGCCTTGACGGCTCTGGGGCCAACGTCCTGACTTTC,CASSLDGSGANVLTF,15,many,TRBV7-9,-,TRBJ2-6
TGTGCCAGCACATTAGCGGGAGTGGGCAATGAGCAGTTCTTC,CASTLAGVGNEQFF,14,many,TRBV27,TRBD2,TRBJ2-1
TGCAGTGCTAGAGAGAGGGGACAGATGAACACTGAAGCTTTCTTT,CSARERGQMNTEAFF,15,many,TRBV20-1,TRBD1,TRBJ1-1
TGCAGTGTTGAAGGACAGGGGGCTCCGGGAAACACCATATATTTT,CSVEGQGAPGNTIYF,15,-,TRBV20-1,TRBD1,TRBJ1-3
TGCAGCGTCGTAACAGACTCCTACGAGCAGTACTTC,CSVVTDSYEQYF,12,many,TRBV29-1,-,TRBJ2-7
TGCAGTGCTAGTCCGACCGGGACAGTCAATCAGCCCCAGCATTTT,CSASPTGTVNQPQHF,15,few,TRBV20-1,TRBD1,TRBJ1-5
TGTGCCAGTAGTATAGATAAGGGGGCCGTCAATGAGCAGTTCTTC,CASSIDKGAVNEQFF,15,many,TRBV19,TRBD1,TRBJ2-1
TGTGCCAGCAGCTCAGGGGGCGCAGATACGCAGTATTTT,CASSSGGADTQYF,13,many,TRBV2,TRBD1,TRBJ2-3
TGTGCCAGCAGACGGACTAGCGGGAGGGCGAACACCGGGGAGCTGTTTTTT,CASRRTSGRANTGELFF,17,-,TRBV6-1,TRBD2,TRBJ2-2
TGTGCCAGCTCAATCGGACTAGCGGGTATTGGTAATGAGCAGTTCTTC,CASSIGLAGIGNEQFF,16,many,TRBV18,TRBD2,TRBJ2-1
TGTGCCAGCAGTTACTCGAGGGGTAGCGGGACCCCGGAAGGCTACGAGCAGTACTTC,CASSYSRGSGTPEGYEQYF,19,many,TRBV6-2/TRBV6-3,TRBD2,TRBJ2-7
TGTGCCAGCTCACCTATGAGTGAGGTTACTAACTATGGCTACACCTTC,CASSPMSEVTNYGYTF,16,few,TRBV18,-,TRBJ1-2